This TCR beta chain was captured in a study of graft-versus-host responses after intestinal transplantation. Here immunoSEQ multiplex PCR was the method, and the copy in TCRdb shows in-frame clones only, minus some. The top ten hold about 0.073% of the sample, which has more than 85,000 clones, around 93% seen once. On this clone itself: Its target is not known.

The V gene's germline CDR1 is SSHAT and CDR2 FNYEAQ (reference sequence). J gave up 4 bases and V 4 bases, and 5 bases lay outside the gene matches. The length of the CDR3 is 17 residues. The sequencing used unstimulated CD8+ T cells sorted from spleen or lymph node cells, collected before transplant. This receptor was taken from a human donor who was the organ donor for an intestinal transplant. V is TRBV7-7 and J is TRBJ2-6; TRBD1 matches at 12 bases. DNA for the CDR3: TGTGCCAGCAGCTCCGGGACAGGGGGCGGCGGGGCCAACGTCCTGACTTTC. This encodes CASSSGTGGGGANVLTF.